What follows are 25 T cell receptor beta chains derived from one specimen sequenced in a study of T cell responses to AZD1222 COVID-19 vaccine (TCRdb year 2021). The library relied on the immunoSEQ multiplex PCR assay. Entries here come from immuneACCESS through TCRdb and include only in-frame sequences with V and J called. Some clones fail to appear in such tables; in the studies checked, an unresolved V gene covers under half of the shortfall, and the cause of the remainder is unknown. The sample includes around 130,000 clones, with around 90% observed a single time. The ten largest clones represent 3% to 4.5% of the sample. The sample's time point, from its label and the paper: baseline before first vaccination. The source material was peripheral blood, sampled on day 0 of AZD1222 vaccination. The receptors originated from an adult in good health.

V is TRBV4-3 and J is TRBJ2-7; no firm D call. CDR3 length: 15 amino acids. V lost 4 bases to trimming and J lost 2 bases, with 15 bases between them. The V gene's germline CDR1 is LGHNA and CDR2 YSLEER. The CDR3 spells CASSPNPTTTYEQYF. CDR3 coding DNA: TGCGCCAGCAGCCCAAACCCCACTACTACCTACGAGCAGTACTTC.

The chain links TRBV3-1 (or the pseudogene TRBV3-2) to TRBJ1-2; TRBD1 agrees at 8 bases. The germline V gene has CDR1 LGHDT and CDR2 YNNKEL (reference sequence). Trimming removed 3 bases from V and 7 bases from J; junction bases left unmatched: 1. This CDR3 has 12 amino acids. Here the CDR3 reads CASSHTGGGYTF. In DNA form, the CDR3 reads TGTGCCAGCAGCCATACAGGGGGTGGCTACACCTTC.

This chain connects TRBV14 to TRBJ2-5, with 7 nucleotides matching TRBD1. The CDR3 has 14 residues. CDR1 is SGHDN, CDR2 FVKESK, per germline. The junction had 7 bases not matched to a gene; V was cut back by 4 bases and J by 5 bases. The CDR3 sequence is CASSRRGLEETQYF. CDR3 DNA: TGTGCCAGCAGCCGAAGGGGGCTGGAGGAGACCCAGTACTTC.

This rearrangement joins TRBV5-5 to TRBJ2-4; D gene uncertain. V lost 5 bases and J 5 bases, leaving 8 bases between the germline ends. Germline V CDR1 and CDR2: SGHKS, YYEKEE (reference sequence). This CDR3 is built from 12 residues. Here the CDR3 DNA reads TGTGCCAGCAGAGTTTCTGAAAACATTCAGTACTTC. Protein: CASRVSENIQYF. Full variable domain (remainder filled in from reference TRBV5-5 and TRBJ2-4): DAGVTQSPTHLIKTRGQQVTLRCSPISGHKSVSWYQQVLGQGPQFIFQYYEKEERGRGNFPDRFSARQFPNYSSELNVNALLLGDSALYLCASRVSENIQYFGAGTRLSVL.

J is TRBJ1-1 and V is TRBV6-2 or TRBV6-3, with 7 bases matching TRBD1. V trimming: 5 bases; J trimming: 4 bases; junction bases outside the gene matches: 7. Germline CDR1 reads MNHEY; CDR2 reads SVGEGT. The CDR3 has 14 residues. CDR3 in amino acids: CASSHRGRITEAFF. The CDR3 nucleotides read TGTGCCAGCAGTCACAGGGGCCGGATCACTGAAGCTTTCTTT.

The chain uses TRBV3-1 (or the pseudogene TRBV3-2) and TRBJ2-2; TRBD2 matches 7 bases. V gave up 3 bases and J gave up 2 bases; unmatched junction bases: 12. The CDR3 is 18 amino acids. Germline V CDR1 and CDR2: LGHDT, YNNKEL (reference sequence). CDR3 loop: CASSQGYLAGVNTGELFF. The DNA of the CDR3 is TGTGCCAGCAGCCAGGGATACCTTGCGGGGGTAAACACCGGGGAGCTGTTTTTT.

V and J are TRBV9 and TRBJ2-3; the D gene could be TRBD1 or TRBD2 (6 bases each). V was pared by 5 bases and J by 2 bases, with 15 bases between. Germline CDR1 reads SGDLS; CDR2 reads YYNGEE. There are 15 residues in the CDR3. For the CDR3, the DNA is TGTGCCAGCAGTGCGGACGGGGGCTTCACAGATACGCAGTATTTT. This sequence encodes CASSADGGFTDTQYF.

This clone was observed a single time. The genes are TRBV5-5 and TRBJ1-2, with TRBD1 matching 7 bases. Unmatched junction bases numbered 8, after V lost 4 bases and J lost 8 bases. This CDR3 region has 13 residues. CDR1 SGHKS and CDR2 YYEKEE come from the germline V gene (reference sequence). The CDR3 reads CASSIDRVLGYTF. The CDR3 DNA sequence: TGTGCCAGCAGCATCGACAGGGTCCTCGGCTACACCTTC.

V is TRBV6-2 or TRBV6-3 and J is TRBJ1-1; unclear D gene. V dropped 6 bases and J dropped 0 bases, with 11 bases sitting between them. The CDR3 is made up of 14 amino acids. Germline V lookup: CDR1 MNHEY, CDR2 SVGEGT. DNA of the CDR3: TGTGCCAGCAGCGAGGGCGGACTGAACACTGAAGCTTTCTTT. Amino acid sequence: CASSEGGLNTEAFF.

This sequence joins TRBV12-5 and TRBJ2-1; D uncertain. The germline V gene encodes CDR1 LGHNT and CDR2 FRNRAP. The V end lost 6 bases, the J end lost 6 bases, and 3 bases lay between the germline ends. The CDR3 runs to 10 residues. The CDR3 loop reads CASGGNEQFF. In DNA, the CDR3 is TGTGCTAGTGGAGGCAATGAGCAGTTCTTC.

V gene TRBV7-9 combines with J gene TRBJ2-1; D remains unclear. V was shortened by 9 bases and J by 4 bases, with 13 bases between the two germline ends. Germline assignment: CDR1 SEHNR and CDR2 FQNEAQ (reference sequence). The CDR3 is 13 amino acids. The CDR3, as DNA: TGTGCCAGTAGCATCCCCCCGTACAATGAGCAGTTCTTC. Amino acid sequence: CASSIPPYNEQFF.

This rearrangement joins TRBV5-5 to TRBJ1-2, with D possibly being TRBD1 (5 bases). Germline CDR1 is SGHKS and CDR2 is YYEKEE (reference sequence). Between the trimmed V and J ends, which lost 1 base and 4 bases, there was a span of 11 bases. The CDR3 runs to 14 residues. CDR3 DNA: TGTGCCAGCAGCTTGACGGGGGAAGGCTATGGCTACACCTTC. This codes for CASSLTGEGYGYTF. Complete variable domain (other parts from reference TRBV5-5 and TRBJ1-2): DAGVTQSPTHLIKTRGQQVTLRCSPISGHKSVSWYQQVLGQGPQFIFQYYEKEERGRGNFPDRFSARQFPNYSSELNVNALLLGDSALYLCASSLTGEGYGYTFGSGTRLTVV.

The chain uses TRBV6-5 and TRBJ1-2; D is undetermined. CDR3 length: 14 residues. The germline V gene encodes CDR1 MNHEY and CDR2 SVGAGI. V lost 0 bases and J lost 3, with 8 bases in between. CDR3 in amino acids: CASSYSAGYYGYTF. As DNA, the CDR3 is TGTGCCAGCAGTTACTCGGCAGGTTACTATGGCTACACCTTC.

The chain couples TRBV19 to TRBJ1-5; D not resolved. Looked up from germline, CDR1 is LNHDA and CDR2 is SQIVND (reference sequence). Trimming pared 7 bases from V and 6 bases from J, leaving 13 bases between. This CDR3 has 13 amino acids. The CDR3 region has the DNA TGTGCCAGTACCCCGGTGGTCGGTCAGCCCCAGCATTTT. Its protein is CASTPVVGQPQHF.

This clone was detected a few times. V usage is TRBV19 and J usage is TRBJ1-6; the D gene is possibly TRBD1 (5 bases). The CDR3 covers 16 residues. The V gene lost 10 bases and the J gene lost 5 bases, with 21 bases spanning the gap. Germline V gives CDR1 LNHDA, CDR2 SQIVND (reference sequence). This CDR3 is CATQLQMGRNNSPLHF. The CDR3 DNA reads TGTGCCACTCAACTTCAAATGGGACGGAATAATTCACCCCTCCACTTT.

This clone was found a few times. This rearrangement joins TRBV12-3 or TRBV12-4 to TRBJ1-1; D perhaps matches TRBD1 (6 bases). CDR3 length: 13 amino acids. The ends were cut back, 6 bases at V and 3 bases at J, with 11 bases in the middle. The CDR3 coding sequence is TGTGCCAGCAGCCAGAACAGGGACACTGAAGCTTTCTTT. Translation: CASSQNRDTEAFF.

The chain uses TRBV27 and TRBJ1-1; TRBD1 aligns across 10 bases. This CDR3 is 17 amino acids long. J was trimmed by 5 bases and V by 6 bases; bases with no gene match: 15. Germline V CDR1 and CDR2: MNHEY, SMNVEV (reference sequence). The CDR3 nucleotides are TGTGCCAGCAGGGAAGGACAGGGGGTACTTCCGACGACTGAAGCTTTCTTT. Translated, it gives CASREGQGVLPTTEAFF.

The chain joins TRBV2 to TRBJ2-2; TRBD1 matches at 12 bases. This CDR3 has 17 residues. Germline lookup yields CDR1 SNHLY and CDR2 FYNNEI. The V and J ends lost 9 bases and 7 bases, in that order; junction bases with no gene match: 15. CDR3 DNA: TGTGCCAGTAACACTTTGGGACAGGGGGCTCGCGACGGGGAGCTGTTTTTT. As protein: CASNTLGQGARDGELFF. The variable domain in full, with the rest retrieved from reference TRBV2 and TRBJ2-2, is EPEVTQTPSHQVTQMGQEVILRCVPISNHLYFYWYRQILGQKVEFLVSFYNNEISEKSEIFDDQFSVERPDGSNFTLKIRSTKLEDSAMYFCASNTLGQGARDGELFFGEGSRLTVL.

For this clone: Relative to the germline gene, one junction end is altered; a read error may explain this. CDR3 in DNA: TGTGCCAGCAGCTTAGATAACGGGTTATCGAAAACCGGGGAGCTGTTTTTT. Protein product: CASSLDNGLSKTGELFF. This rearrangement joins TRBV11-2 to TRBJ2-2; D gene ambiguous. Germline CDR1 SGHAT, CDR2 FQNNGV. The CDR3 is 17 residues long. Supplemented by reference TRBV11-2 and TRBJ2-2, the full variable domain reads EAGVAQSPRYKIIEKRQSVAFWCNPISGHATLYWYQQILGQGPKLLIQFQNNGVVDDSQLPKDRFSAERLKGVDSTLKIQPAKLEDSAVYLCASSLDNGLSKTGELFFGEGSRLTVL.

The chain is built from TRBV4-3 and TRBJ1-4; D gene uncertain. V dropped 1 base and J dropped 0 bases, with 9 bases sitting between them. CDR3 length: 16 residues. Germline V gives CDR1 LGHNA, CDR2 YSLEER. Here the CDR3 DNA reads TGCGCCAGCAGCCAAGTGGGCTCTGCAACTAATGAAAAACTGTTTTTT. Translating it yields CASSQVGSATNEKLFF.

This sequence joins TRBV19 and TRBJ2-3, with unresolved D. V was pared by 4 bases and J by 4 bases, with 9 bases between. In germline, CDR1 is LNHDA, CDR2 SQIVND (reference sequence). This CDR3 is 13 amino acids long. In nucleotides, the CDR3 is TGTGCCAGTAGTAATGCAGCCCCAGATACGCAGTATTTT. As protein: CASSNAAPDTQYF.

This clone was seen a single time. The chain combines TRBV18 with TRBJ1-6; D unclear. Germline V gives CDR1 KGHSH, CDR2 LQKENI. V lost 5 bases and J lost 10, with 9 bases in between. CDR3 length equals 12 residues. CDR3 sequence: CASSARASPLHF. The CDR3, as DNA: TGTGCCAGCTCAGCCAGAGCCTCACCCCTCCACTTT.

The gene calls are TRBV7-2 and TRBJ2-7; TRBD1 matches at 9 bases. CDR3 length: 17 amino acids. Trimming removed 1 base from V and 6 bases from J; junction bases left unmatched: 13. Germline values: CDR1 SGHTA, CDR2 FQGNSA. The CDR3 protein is CASSLDTQTGGFGEQYF. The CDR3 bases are TGTGCCAGCAGCTTAGACACCCAGACAGGGGGTTTCGGCGAGCAGTACTTC.

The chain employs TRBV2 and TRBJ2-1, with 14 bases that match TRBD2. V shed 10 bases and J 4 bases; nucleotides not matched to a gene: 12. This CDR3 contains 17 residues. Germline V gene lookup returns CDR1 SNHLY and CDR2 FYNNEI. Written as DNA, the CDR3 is TGTGCCAAGGGCGGGACTAGCGGGAGAGGGGTATACAATGAGCAGTTCTTC. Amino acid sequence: CAKGGTSGRGVYNEQFF.

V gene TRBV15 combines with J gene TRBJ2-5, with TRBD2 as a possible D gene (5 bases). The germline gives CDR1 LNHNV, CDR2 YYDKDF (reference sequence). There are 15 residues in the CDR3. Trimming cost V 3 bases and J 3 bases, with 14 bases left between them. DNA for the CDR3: TGTGCCACCAGCAGGAACGAGCGGCAGGAAGAGACCCAGTACTTC. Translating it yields CATSRNERQEETQYF.